The clone carrying this T cell receptor (beta chain) is labeled medium-sized. The antigen remains unidentified. The CDR3 loop spans 15 amino acids. CDR1 is LNHNV, CDR2 YYDKDF, per germline (reference sequence). J gave up 10 bases and V 5 bases, and 15 bases lay outside the gene matches. TCRdb's table, derived via immunoSEQ multiplex PCR, lists solely in-frame clones and lacks some. The repertoire holds over 12,000 clones, with about 69% as singletons. The sample belongs to a study of immune cell composition in non-small cell lung cancer. General observations from the study: Tumour TCR-beta clonality showed no significant link to smoking pack-years.

Template was genomic DNA from frozen, unsorted single-cell suspensions. Sequencing input: lung tumor tissue. The V gene is TRBV15, the J gene TRBJ1-1; 8 nucleotides line up with TRBD1. The TCR was taken from a human donor with non-small cell lung cancer. The CDR3, as DNA: TGTGCCACCAGCCCCCGAAGACAGGGGCGCCTCTCAGCTTTCTTT. Amino acids: CATSPRRQGRLSAFF. Together with reference TRBV15 and TRBJ1-1, the CDR3 gives the full variable domain: DAMVIQNPRYQVTQFGKPVTLSCSQTLNHNVMYWYQQKSSQAPKLLFHYYDKDFNNEADTPDNFQSRRPNTSFCFLDIRSPGLGDTAMYLCATSPRRQGRLSAFFGQGTRLTVV.